The entry that follows covers one T cell receptor (beta chain) sequence. Its antigen is not identified. TCRalpha and TCRbeta cDNA underwent two nested PCRs of roughly 17 and 9 cycles. Reprocessing the 5' RACE reads, TCRdb reports a single entry for every CDR3 protein and omits DNA. The sample table sets out about 450,000 distinct CDR3 sequences. CDR3 length: 15 residues. CDR1 is MNHNS, CDR2 SASEGT, per germline. This sample is part of a study of monozygotic twins with inflammatory bowel disease. Notes on the study in general: Lower sharing of clonotypes with other individuals was seen in IBD patients than in healthy twins. This was most marked in patients showing signs of disease activity. There was no support for any single strong signal or clonotype associated with IBD.

The TCR comes from a human donor with ulcerative colitis or Crohn's disease, or a healthy co-twin of an affected twin (not recorded which). This chain uses TRBV6-1 with TRBJ1-3. The sequencing sample was made of blood. The CDR3 is CASSSQDGSGNTIYF.